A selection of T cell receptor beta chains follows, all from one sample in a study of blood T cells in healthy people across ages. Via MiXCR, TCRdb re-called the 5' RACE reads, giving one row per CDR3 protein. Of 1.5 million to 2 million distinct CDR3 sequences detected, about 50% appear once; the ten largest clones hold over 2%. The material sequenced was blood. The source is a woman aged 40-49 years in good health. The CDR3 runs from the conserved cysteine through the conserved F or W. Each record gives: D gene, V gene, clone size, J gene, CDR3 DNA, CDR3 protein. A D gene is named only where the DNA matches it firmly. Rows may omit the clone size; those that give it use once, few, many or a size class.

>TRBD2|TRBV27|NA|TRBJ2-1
TGTGCCAGCAGTCCTGGACTAGCGGCTTTCAATGAGCAGTTCTTC
CASSPGLAAFNEQFF
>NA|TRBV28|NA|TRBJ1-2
TGTGCCAGCAGTTCCAACGAGGATATAAACTATGGCTACACCTTC
CASSSNEDINYGYTF
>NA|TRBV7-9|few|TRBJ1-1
TGTGCCAGCAGCTGGTCCCGGGACAAGAACACTGAAGCTTTCTTT
CASSWSRDKNTEAFF
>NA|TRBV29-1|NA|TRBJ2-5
TGCAGCGTTGAGGAGGGGAAGACCCAGTACTTC
CSVEEGKTQYF
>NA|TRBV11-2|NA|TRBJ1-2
TGTGCCAGCAGCGGAGCGAGCCTAGTCGTGAAGAACTATGGCTACACCTTC
CASSGASLVVKNYGYTF
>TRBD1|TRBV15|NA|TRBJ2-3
TGTGCCACCAGCAAAGGGACAGGCGCGTCCTGGGGCACAGATACGCAGTATTTT
CATSKGTGASWGTDTQYF
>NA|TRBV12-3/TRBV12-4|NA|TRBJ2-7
TGTGCCAGCAGTATACCAAGGGACTTCGCCTACGAGCAGTACTTC
CASSIPRDFAYEQYF
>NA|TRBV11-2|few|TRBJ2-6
TGTGCCAGCACCTCTCTCTTCGGGGCCAACGTCCTGACTTTC
CASTSLFGANVLTF
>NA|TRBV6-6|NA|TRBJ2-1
TGTGCCAGCAGTTACTCGATCCCCTACAATGAGCAGTTCTTC
CASSYSIPYNEQFF
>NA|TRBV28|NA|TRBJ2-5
TGTGCCAGCAGTTTACCCGACGGGGAAGAGACCCAGTACTTC
CASSLPDGEETQYF
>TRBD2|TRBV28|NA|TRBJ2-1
TGTGCCAGCAGCAGCCGTCGGGCTAGCGGCCGCAATGAGCAGTTCTTC
CASSSRRASGRNEQFF
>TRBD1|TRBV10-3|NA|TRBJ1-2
TGTGCCATCAGAAAGACAGGGGTTGACTATGGCTACACCTTC
CAIRKTGVDYGYTF
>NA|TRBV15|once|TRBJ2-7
TGTGCCACCAGCAGAGATTACAGGGTGGACGAGCAGTACTTC
CATSRDYRVDEQYF
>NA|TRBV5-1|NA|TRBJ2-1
TGCGCCAGCAGCTCTGCGGGGACCTACAATGAGCAGTTCTTC
CASSSAGTYNEQFF
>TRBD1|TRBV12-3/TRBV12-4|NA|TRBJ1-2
TGTGCCAGCAGCCGGACAGGGAGTCTCAGCGATGGCTACACCTTC
CASSRTGSLSDGYTF
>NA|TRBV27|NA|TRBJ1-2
TGTGCCAGCAGCTCCGTAGGGGTCCCTTATGGCTACACCTTC
CASSSVGVPYGYTF
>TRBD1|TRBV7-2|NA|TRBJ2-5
TGTGCCAGCAGCTCGGAACCGGGACAGGGAAGGTCCCAGTACTTC
CASSSEPGQGRSQYF
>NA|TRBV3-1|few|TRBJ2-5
TGTGCCAGCAGCCAAGCGGTCAAAGGATGGGAGACCCAGTACTTC
CASSQAVKGWETQYF
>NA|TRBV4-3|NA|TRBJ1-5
TGCGCCAGCAGCCAGGGGGCGGTTGGCAATCAGCCCCAGCATTTT
CASSQGAVGNQPQHF
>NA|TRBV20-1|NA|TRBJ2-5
TGCAGTGTCACAAGTTCGGGGGATGATTGGGAGACCCAGTACTTC
CSVTSSGDDWETQYF
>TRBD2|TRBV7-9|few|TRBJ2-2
TGTGCCAGCAGCTTCGGACTAGCGTCCGGGGAGCTGTTTTTT
CASSFGLASGELFF
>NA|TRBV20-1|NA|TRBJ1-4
TGCAGTGCGGCGCCCTATGGGGTCAGGGAAAATGAAAAACTGTTTTTT
CSAAPYGVRENEKLFF
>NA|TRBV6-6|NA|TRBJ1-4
TGTGCCAGCAGTCCTTCCGGGGAAGGAAGTAATGAAAAACTGTTTTTT
CASSPSGEGSNEKLFF
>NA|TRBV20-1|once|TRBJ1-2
TGCAGTGCTAGAGAGGCAGTTATTAACTATGGCTACACCTTC
CSAREAVINYGYTF
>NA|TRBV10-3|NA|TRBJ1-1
TGTGCCATCACTCCGACAGGTACCATGAACACTGAAGCTTTCTTT
CAITPTGTMNTEAFF
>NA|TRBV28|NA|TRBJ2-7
TGTGCCAGCAGTCTCCAATCCGGAGGGGTAGCGGAGAGGGACGAGCAGTACTTC
CASSLQSGGVAERDEQYF
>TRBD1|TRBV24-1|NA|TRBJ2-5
TGTGCCACCAGCGGGACAGATAAAAAAGAGACCCAGTACTTC
CATSGTDKKETQYF
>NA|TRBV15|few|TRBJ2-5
TGTGCCACCAGCAGAGACCAGGGTAAAGAGACCCAGTACTTC
CATSRDQGKETQYF
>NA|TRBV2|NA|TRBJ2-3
TGTGCCAGCAAGCATCGAGCGCCGGGGGGCGTAGGGGGGGGAGATACGCAGTATTTT
CASKHRAPGGVGGGDTQYF
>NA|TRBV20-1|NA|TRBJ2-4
TGCAGTGGTCGTGGGATCGAGAACATTCAGTACTTC
CSGRGIENIQYF
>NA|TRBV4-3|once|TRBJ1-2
TGCGCCAGCAGCCAACAGCCCCGACAAGCCTACACCTTC
CASSQQPRQAYTF
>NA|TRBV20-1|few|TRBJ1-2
TGCAGTGCTTTCCTTGGGAGGGCTCGGGATGGCTACACCTTC
CSAFLGRARDGYTF
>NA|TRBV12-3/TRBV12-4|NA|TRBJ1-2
TGTGCCAGCAGCCCGGAAAGGTGGGGTCCGAGCTACACCTTC
CASSPERWGPSYTF
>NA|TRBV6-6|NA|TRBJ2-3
TGTGCCGAGGGGCAGGGCCCAGATACGCAGTATTTT
CAEGQGPDTQYF
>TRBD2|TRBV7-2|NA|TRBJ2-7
TGTGCCAGCAGCTTACTAGGTCTCACGGGGGGGTCCTACGAGCAGTACTTC
CASSLLGLTGGSYEQYF
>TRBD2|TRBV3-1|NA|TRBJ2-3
TGTGCCAGCAGCCTATTTTTTGGGACTAGCGGGGGAATCACAGATACGCAGTATTTT
CASSLFFGTSGGITDTQYF
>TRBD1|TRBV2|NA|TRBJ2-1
TGTGCCAGCATGACCCAGGGGGCTTACAATGAGCAGTTCTTC
CASMTQGAYNEQFF
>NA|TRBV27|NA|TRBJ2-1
TGTGCCAGCAGTCCACGTGCTGTGGGGTTCGATGAGCAGTTCTTC
CASSPRAVGFDEQFF
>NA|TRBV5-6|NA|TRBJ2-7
TGTGCCAGCAGCGTTCTTGGGACTTCGGGGGAGCAGTACTTC
CASSVLGTSGEQYF
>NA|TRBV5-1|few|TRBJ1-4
TGCGCCAGCAGCTTGATCGGGAGTACTAATGAAAAACTGTTTTTT
CASSLIGSTNEKLFF
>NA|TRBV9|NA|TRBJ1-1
TGTGCCAGCAGCCCCCGACAAGCTTTCTTT
CASSPRQAFF
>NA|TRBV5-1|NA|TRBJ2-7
TGCGCCAGCAGCTTTCAGGGCGAGCAGTACTTC
CASSFQGEQYF
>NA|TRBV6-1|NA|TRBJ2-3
TGTGCCAGCAGCCGGGGGCGGGGGCCCCTCGACACGGATACGCAGTATTTT
CASSRGRGPLDTDTQYF
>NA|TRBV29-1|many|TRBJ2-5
TGCAGCGTCGCTACAGGGCAAGAGACCCAGTACTTC
CSVATGQETQYF
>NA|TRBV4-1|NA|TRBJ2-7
TGCGCCAGCAGCCAAGATCCGGGTCCCCCCTACGAGCAGTACTTC
CASSQDPGPPYEQYF
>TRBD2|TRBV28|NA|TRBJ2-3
TGTGCCAGCAGCCAAAGACTAGCGGGGGGGAGGGATACGCAGTATTTT
CASSQRLAGGRDTQYF
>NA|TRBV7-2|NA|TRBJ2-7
TGTGCCAGCAGCTTAGGTCGTCTAGCGAGCTCCTACGAGCAGTACTTC
CASSLGRLASSYEQYF
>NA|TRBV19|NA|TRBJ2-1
TGTGCCAGTACAGGGGGGGATCGGGGTGAGCAGTTCTTC
CASTGGDRGEQFF
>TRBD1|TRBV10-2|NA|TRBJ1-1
TGCGCCAGCGGACAGGGACCGTTGAACACTGAAGCTTTCTTT
CASGQGPLNTEAFF
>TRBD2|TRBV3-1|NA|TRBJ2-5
TGTGCCAGCAGCCATGAGCGGGGACTTCTGGAGACCCAGTACTTC
CASSHERGLLETQYF
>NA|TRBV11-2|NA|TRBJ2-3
TGTGCCAGCAGCTTGGCCGCGGGGCGGCAGGGGGGAACAGATACGCAGTATTTT
CASSLAAGRQGGTDTQYF
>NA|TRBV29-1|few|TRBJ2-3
TGCAGCGTTGAAGATTCTCCATGCACAGATACGCAGTATTTT
CSVEDSPCTDTQYF
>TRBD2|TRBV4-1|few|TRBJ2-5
TGCGCCAGCAGCCAGGGGGGAGGGCCGGAGACCCAGTACTTC
CASSQGGGPETQYF
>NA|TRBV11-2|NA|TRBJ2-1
TGTGCCAGCAGCCCCACGAGGGCTGGTGAGCAGTTCTTC
CASSPTRAGEQFF
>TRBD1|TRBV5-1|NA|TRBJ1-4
TGCGCCAGCAGCCCTGGGACAGGTGGGGTAAATGAAAAACTGTTTTTT
CASSPGTGGVNEKLFF
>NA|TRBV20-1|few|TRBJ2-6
TGCAGTGCTAGGGAGAGGGGTAGACACTCTGGGGCCAACGTCCTGACTTTC
CSARERGRHSGANVLTF
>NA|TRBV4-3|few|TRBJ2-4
TGCGCCAGCAGCCCCTCCCGGGGGAAAAACATTCAGTACTTC
CASSPSRGKNIQYF
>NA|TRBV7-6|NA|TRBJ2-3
TGTGCCAGCAGCCCATTAACCGGGACCACAGATACGCAGTATTTT
CASSPLTGTTDTQYF